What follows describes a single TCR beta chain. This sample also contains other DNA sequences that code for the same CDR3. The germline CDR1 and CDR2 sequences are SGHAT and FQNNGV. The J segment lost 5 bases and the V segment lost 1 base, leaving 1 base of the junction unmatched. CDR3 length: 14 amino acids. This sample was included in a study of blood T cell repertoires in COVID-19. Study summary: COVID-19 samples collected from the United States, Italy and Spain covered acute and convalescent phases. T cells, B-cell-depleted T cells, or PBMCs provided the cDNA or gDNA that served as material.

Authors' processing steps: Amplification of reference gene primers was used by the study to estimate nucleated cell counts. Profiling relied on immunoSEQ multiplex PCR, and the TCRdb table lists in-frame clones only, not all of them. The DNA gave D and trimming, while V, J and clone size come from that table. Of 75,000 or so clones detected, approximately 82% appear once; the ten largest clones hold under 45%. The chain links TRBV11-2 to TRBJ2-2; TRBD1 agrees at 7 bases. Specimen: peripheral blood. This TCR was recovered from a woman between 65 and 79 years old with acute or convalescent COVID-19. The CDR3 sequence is CASSLGTGTGELFF. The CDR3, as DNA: TGTGCCAGCAGCTTAGGGACAGGAACCGGGGAGCTGTTTTTT.